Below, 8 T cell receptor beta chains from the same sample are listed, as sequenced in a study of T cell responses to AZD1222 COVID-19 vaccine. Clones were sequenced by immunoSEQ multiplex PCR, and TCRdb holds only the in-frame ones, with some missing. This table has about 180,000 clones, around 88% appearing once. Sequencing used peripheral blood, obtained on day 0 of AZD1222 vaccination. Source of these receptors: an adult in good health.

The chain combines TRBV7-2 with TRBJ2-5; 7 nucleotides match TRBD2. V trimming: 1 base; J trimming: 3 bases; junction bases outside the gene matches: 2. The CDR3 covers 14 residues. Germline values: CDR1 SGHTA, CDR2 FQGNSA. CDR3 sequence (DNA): TGTGCCAGCAGCTTAGTGGCGGGGGAAGAGACCCAGTACTTC. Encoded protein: CASSLVAGEETQYF.

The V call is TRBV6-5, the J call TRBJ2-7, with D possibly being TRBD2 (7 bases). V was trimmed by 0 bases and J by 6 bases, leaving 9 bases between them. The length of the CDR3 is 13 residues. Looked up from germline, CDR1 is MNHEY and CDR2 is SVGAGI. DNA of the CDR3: TGTGCCAGCAGTTACTCGAGGGGGGGCGAGCAGTACTTC. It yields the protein CASSYSRGGEQYF.

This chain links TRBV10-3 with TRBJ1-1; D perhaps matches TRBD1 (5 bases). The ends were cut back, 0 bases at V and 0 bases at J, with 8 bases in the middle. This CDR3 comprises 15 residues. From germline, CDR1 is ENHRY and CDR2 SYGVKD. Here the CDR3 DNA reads TGTGCCATCAGTGAGTCGGGGCAGTTGAACACTGAAGCTTTCTTT. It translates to CAISESGQLNTEAFF.

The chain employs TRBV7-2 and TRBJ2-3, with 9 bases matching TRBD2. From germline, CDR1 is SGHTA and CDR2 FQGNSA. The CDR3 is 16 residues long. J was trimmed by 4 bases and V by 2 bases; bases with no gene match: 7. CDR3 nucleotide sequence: TGTGCCAGCAGCTTAATAGCGGGAGCAGGCCCAGATACGCAGTATTTT. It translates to CASSLIAGAGPDTQYF.

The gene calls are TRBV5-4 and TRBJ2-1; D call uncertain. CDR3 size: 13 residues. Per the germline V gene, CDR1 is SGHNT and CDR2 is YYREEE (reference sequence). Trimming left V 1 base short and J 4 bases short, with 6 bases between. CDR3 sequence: CASSLSLYNEQFF. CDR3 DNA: TGTGCCAGCAGCTTGTCCTTATACAATGAGCAGTTCTTC.

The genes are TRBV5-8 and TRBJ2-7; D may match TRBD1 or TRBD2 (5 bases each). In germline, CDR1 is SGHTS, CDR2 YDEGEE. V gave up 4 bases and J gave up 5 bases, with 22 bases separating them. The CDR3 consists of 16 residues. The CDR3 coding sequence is TGTGCCAGCAGCCCCCGGGGCCCTTCGAGGGTCCACGAGCAGTACTTC. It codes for CASSPRGPSRVHEQYF.

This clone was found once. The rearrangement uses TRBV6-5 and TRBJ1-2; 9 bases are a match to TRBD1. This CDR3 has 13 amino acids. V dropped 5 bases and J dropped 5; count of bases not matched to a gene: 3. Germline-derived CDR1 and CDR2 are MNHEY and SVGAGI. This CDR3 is CASSPGTGYGYTF. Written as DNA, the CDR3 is TGTGCCAGCAGTCCCGGGACAGGGTATGGCTACACCTTC.

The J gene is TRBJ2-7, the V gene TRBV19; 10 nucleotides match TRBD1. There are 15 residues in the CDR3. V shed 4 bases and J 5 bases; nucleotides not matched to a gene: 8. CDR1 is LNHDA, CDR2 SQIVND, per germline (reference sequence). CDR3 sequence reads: CASSKRQGAGDEQYF. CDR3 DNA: TGTGCCAGTAGTAAAAGACAGGGGGCAGGGGACGAGCAGTACTTC.